There are a few counts of the clone carrying this T cell receptor (beta chain). Its antigen remains unidentified. From RNA transcripts, TCR beta CDR3 regions were amplified. The TCR CDR3 first-round RT-PCR relied on the HTBI primer set. TCRdb analysed the multiplex PCR reads with MiXCR anew, one entry per CDR3 protein. The sample holds roughly 300,000 distinct CDR3 sequences; around a sixth are singletons and the top ten take approximately 54%. The data belong to a study of T cells in Graves' hyperthyroidism and ophthalmopathy. Overall study: Peripheral blood samples were taken at initial diagnosis, prior to any treatment. Regarding the study as a whole: Model-based prediction identified ophthalmopathy a median around 6.5 months prior to its onset. Most expanded thyroid clonotypes above 0.001 also appeared in blood.

Every diagnosis used clinical symptoms, serum thyroxine and TRAb, thyroid ultrasound and orbital computed tomography. The CDR3 runs to 12 residues. V was trimmed by 2 bases and J by 7 bases, leaving 8 bases between them. Per germline, CDR1 LGHDT and CDR2 YNNKEL (reference sequence). Sequencing was done on a sample of blood. The V call is TRBV3-1, the J call TRBJ2-5; D gene uncertain. This clonotype was obtained from a woman between 45 and 65 years old with Graves' hyperthyroidism. CDR3 residues: CASSQFSGTQYF. The CDR3 DNA reads as TGTGCCAGCAGCCAATTTAGTGGGACCCAGTACTTC.